Listed below are T cell receptor beta chains from one sample, sequenced in a study of CD8 T cells in Susac syndrome. A single record per CDR3 protein comes from TCRdb applying MiXCR to the immunoSEQ multiplex PCR reads. The table records roughly 190,000 distinct CDR3 sequences, approximately 94% of them present only once. Sample: CD4+ T cells from PBMCs. These receptors all come from a human donor in good health. The CDR3 runs from the conserved cysteine through the conserved F or W. D genes are given only for firm matches. Size is omitted from some rows. Given values are once, few, many or a class for expanded clones.

J gene | V gene | D gene | clone size | CDR3 protein | CDR3 DNA
TRBJ2-2 | TRBV11-2 | NA | NA | CASSWTRDTGELFF | TGTGCCAGCAGCTGGACTCGAGACACCGGGGAGCTGTTTTTT
TRBJ2-4 | TRBV20-1 | NA | NA | CSANKKGWDIQYF | TGCAGTGCTAACAAAAAAGGGTGGGACATTCAGTACTTC
TRBJ1-1 | TRBV4-1 | NA | NA | CASSQFHPTGPEAFF | TGCGCCAGCAGCCAATTTCATCCGACTGGGCCTGAAGCTTTCTTT
TRBJ1-2 | TRBV14 | TRBD1 | NA | CASRSQGANGYTF | TGTGCCAGCAGATCACAGGGGGCGAATGGCTACACCTTC
TRBJ2-7 | TRBV15 | TRBD1 | once | CATSGQGADEQYF | TGTGCCACCAGCGGACAGGGGGCAGACGAGCAGTACTTC
TRBJ1-1 | TRBV20-1 | NA | NA | CSASQGQGQRAFF | TGCAGTGCTAGTCAAGGTCAGGGGCAAAGGGCTTTCTTT
TRBJ2-7 | TRBV4-3 | NA | NA | CASSQESSGFYEQYF | TGCGCCAGCAGCCAAGAGAGTTCGGGATTCTACGAGCAGTACTTC
TRBJ2-5 | TRBV11-2 | TRBD1 | NA | CASSQGVGRIETQYF | TGTGCCAGCAGCCAGGGGGTGGGTCGCATAGAGACCCAGTACTTC
TRBJ1-1 | TRBV18 | NA | NA | CASSPQGKSTEAFF | TGTGCCAGCTCACCACAGGGGAAGAGCACTGAAGCTTTCTTT
TRBJ1-5 | TRBV4-1 | TRBD1 | NA | CASSQSPIGGTGGNQPQHF | TGCGCCAGCAGCCAATCCCCAATCGGCGGGACAGGGGGCAATCAGCCCCAGCATTTT
TRBJ2-3 | TRBV3-1 | NA | NA | CASSQGPLNTQYF | TGTGCCAGCAGCCAGGGACCCCTGAATACGCAGTATTTT
TRBJ2-3 | TRBV28 | NA | NA | CASRTVFDTDTQYF | TGTGCCAGCAGAACAGTTTTCGACACAGATACGCAGTATTTT
TRBJ2-1 | TRBV6-2/TRBV6-3 | NA | NA | CASSWGQGAPLF | NA
TRBJ2-1 | TRBV29-1 | TRBD2 | NA | CSITGTSSYNEQFF | TGCAGCATAACCGGGACTAGCTCCTACAATGAGCAGTTCTTC
TRBJ2-5 | TRBV12-3/TRBV12-4 | TRBD2 | NA | CASRGTSGRETQYF | TGTGCCAGCAGGGGGACTAGCGGGAGGGAGACCCAGTACTTC
TRBJ2-4 | TRBV28 | NA | NA | CASSSGSTGIQYF | TGTGCCAGCAGTTCTGGCTCCACAGGGATTCAGTACTTC
TRBJ2-1 | TRBV20-1 | TRBD1 | NA | CSARPTGSSYNEQFF | TGCAGTGCTAGACCGACAGGGAGCTCCTACAATGAGCAGTTCTTC
TRBJ2-3 | TRBV18 | NA | NA | CASSPWWQERTDTQYF | TGTGCCAGCTCACCGTGGTGGCAGGAGCGCACAGATACGCAGTATTTT
TRBJ1-5 | TRBV20-1 | NA | NA | CSARDLQGLINQPQHF | TGCAGTGCTAGAGATCTACAGGGACTGATCAATCAGCCCCAGCATTTT
TRBJ2-1 | TRBV12-3/TRBV12-4 | TRBD2 | NA | CASRPGTSNYEQFF | TGTGCCAGCAGACCTGGGACTAGCAACTATGAGCAGTTCTTC
TRBJ2-1 | TRBV20-1 | TRBD2 | NA | CSARGVGTSGTYNEQFF | TGCAGTGCTAGAGGGGTAGGGACTAGCGGGACTTACAATGAGCAGTTCTTC
TRBJ2-5 | TRBV24-1 | TRBD2 | NA | CATSDPGTTQETQYF | TGTGCCACCAGTGACCCCGGGACTACCCAAGAGACCCAGTACTTC
TRBJ2-2 | TRBV3-1 | NA | NA | CASSQADRTGELFF | TGTGCCAGCAGCCAAGCGGACAGAACCGGGGAGCTGTTTTTT
TRBJ2-1 | TRBV3-1 | NA | NA | CALTGGPRSYNEQFF | TGTGCCCTCACCGGGGGGCCAAGGTCCTACAATGAGCAGTTCTTC
TRBJ2-1 | TRBV6-2/TRBV6-3 | NA | NA | CASIGGSSYNEQFF | TGTGCCAGCATAGGTGGGAGCTCCTACAATGAGCAGTTCTTC
TRBJ2-1 | TRBV9 | NA | NA | CASSGDLAILNEQFF | TGTGCCAGCAGCGGAGACCTCGCCATCCTTAATGAGCAGTTCTTC
TRBJ2-7 | TRBV4-3 | TRBD1 | NA | CASSQVPRRTGVDEQYF | TGCGCCAGCAGCCAAGTTCCCCGGCGGACAGGGGTTGACGAGCAGTACTTC
TRBJ2-7 | TRBV20-1 | TRBD2 | NA | CSARVPGLAGGSSYEQYF | TGCAGTGCTAGAGTCCCGGGACTAGCGGGTGGGAGCTCCTACGAGCAGTACTTC
TRBJ2-3 | TRBV29-1 | TRBD2 | NA | CSVFPGGRTDTQYF | TGCAGCGTTTTCCCGGGAGGCCGTACGGATACGCAGTATTTT
TRBJ2-1 | TRBV27 | TRBD2 | NA | CASRPLLAGGVGNEQFF | TGTGCCAGCAGACCGCTATTAGCGGGAGGGGTAGGAAATGAGCAGTTCTTC
TRBJ1-5 | TRBV6-5 | NA | NA | CASTQGPSQPQHF | TGTGCCAGCACGCAGGGGCCAAGTCAGCCCCAGCATTTT
TRBJ2-3 | TRBV20-1 | TRBD1 | NA | CSARTGTGVSGTDTQYF | TGCAGTGCTCGTACCGGGACAGGGGTCAGCGGTACAGATACGCAGTATTTT
TRBJ2-5 | TRBV29-1 | NA | NA | CSVVINQETQYF | TGCAGCGTCGTTATTAACCAAGAGACCCAGTACTTC
TRBJ1-5 | TRBV15 | NA | NA | CATSGRPISNQPQHF | TGTGCCACCAGCGGACGACCGATTAGCAATCAGCCCCAGCATTTT
TRBJ2-5 | TRBV30 | NA | NA | CAWSYRGETQYF | TGTGCCTGGAGTTACCGTGGGGAGACCCAGTACTTC
TRBJ2-2 | TRBV5-4 | TRBD2 | NA | CASSLLLAGGVTGELFF | TGTGCCAGCAGCTTGTTGTTAGCGGGAGGGGTCACCGGGGAGCTGTTTTTT
TRBJ1-5 | TRBV20-1 | NA | NA | CSARDRDQPQHF | TGCAGTGCTAGAGATCGTGACCAGCCCCAGCATTTT
TRBJ2-7 | TRBV3-1 | TRBD2 | NA | CASSPGRGLAGYEQYF | TGTGCCAGCAGCCCGGGCCGTGGACTAGCGGGTTACGAGCAGTACTTC
TRBJ2-3 | TRBV7-2 | NA | NA | CASSLEITDTQYF | TGTGCCAGCAGCTTAGAGATCACGGATACGCAGTATTTT
TRBJ1-2 | TRBV27 | TRBD1 | NA | CASSLDRGIGYGYTF | TGTGCCAGCAGTTTAGACAGGGGGATCGGCTATGGCTACACCTTC
TRBJ2-1 | TRBV15 | TRBD2 | NA | CATSRDLAGIYNEQFF | TGTGCCACCAGCAGAGATCTAGCGGGCATCTACAATGAGCAGTTCTTC
TRBJ2-7 | TRBV7-2 | NA | NA | CASSLVGVRGRIYEQYF | TGTGCCAGCAGCTTAGTTGGGGTACGGGGGCGAATCTACGAGCAGTACTTC
TRBJ2-1 | TRBV29-1 | TRBD2 | NA | CSTGTSGSGEQFF | TGCAGCACCGGGACTAGCGGGAGCGGTGAGCAGTTCTTC
TRBJ1-1 | TRBV29-1 | NA | few | CSVEQGGTEAFF | TGCAGCGTTGAGCAGGGAGGCACTGAAGCTTTCTTT
TRBJ2-5 | TRBV19 | NA | NA | CASSIGRDQETQYF | TGTGCCAGTAGTATCGGCAGGGACCAAGAGACCCAGTACTTC